The clone carrying this T cell receptor beta chain was observed a single time. The data are from a study of cytomegalovirus exposure and HLA in healthy donors. The V gene lost 6 bases and the J gene lost 4 bases, with 12 bases spanning the gap. Germline CDR1 reads ENHRY; CDR2 reads SYGVKD. The CDR3 consists of 13 residues. Generated by immunoSEQ multiplex PCR, the TCRdb table keeps only in-frame clones and is missing some. The sample includes 130,000 to 150,000 clones, about 88% of them seen just once. The clonotype comes from a woman between 18 and 29 years old in good health and CMV-seropositive. Sequenced material: PBMCs. The V gene is TRBV10-3, the J gene TRBJ1-2; a weak D match, TRBD1 (5 bases). CDR3 residues: CAIRGGEGYGYTF. CDR3 nucleotides: TGTGCCATCAGGGGGGGAGAAGGCTATGGCTACACCTTC.